This is a list of T cell receptor beta chains from one sample in a study of blood T cell repertoires in COVID-19. Sequencing was performed with immunoSEQ multiplex PCR; in TCRdb, only in-frame clones are kept and a portion is missing. Of a few hundred thousand clones in the sample, more than 75% were seen once. Material: peripheral blood. The receptors come from a man aged 35 to 55 who had recovered from COVID-19. The CDR3 runs from the conserved cysteine through the conserved F or W. A D gene is named only where the DNA matches it firmly. Only some rows state a clone size, as once, few, many or a class for expanded clones.

j_gene	v_gene	d_gene	abundance	CDR3nt	CDR3aa
TRBJ2-1	TRBV5-1	TRBD2	NA	TGCGCCAGCAGCTTGGCCGGGGGGGCCTCCTACAATGAGCAGTTCTTC	CASSLAGGASYNEQFF
TRBJ1-5	TRBV6-5	TRBD1	NA	TGTGCCAGCAAAAGACAGGGCCCCAATCAGCCCCAGCATTTT	CASKRQGPNQPQHF
TRBJ1-2	TRBV11-2	NA	NA	TGTGCCAGCAGCTTATATCGGGGTGGCGATGGCTACACCTTC	CASSLYRGGDGYTF
TRBJ2-1	TRBV5-6	NA	NA	TGTGCCAGCAGCTTGCTCGCATATGAGTCCTACAATGAGCAGTTCTTC	CASSLLAYESYNEQFF
TRBJ2-7	TRBV7-8	TRBD2	NA	TGTGCCAGCAGCTTAGATCTAGCGGGGGGGATCCTGCTCGAGCAGTACTTC	CASSLDLAGGILLEQYF
TRBJ2-7	TRBV7-2	TRBD1	NA	TGTGCCAGCAGCTCACACAGGGGAAAAAGCTCCTACGAGCAGTACTTC	CASSSHRGKSSYEQYF
TRBJ1-3	TRBV19	TRBD1	NA	TGTGCCAGTAGGGACGACAGGGAGCGTGGAAACACCATATATTTT	CASRDDRERGNTIYF
TRBJ2-2	TRBV2	NA	NA	TGTGCCAGCAAATCGACAGTGAACACCGGGGAGCTGTTTTTT	CASKSTVNTGELFF
TRBJ2-6	TRBV7-2	TRBD2	NA	TGTGCCAGCAGCGCCACGGGTGGTCTAGCGGCCTCTGGGGCCAACGTCCTGACTTTC	CASSATGGLAASGANVLTF
TRBJ1-2	TRBV6-5	NA	NA	TGTGCCAGCAGTACCCGTGGGAGGGGCTACACCTTC	CASSTRGRGYTF
TRBJ2-5	TRBV6-2/TRBV6-3	NA	NA	TGTGCCAGCAGTACCCCCCAGCGTTGGGAAGAGACCCAGTACTTC	CASSTPQRWEETQYF
TRBJ2-1	TRBV27	TRBD2	NA	TGTGCCAGCAGGATAGAGCGGGAGGTTTACAATGAGCAGTTCTTC	CASRIEREVYNEQFF
TRBJ1-5	TRBV6-2/TRBV6-3	NA	NA	TGTGCCAGCAGTCGCCGCGGGGGGAGTAATCAGCCCCAGCATTTT	CASSRRGGSNQPQHF
TRBJ2-7	TRBV6-5	TRBD1	NA	TGTGCCAGCAGCATGGACAGGGGGAGCTCCTACGAGCAGTACTTC	CASSMDRGSSYEQYF
TRBJ2-5	TRBV9	TRBD2	once	TGTGCCAGCAGCTTTCTTCCTGGGAATAGCGGGGGGCGGAGGGATCAAGAGACCCAGTACTTC	CASSFLPGNSGGRRDQETQYF
TRBJ2-5	TRBV6-2/TRBV6-3	TRBD2	NA	TGTGCCAGCAGTGCGCCTCCTAGCGGGGGAATTGCGAAGACCCAGTACTTC	CASSAPPSGGIAKTQYF
TRBJ2-2	TRBV6-5	NA	NA	TGTGCCAGCAGTCTAAGGGAGCTGGCCGGGGAGCTGTTTTTT	CASSLRELAGELFF
TRBJ1-6	TRBV5-1	NA	NA	TGCGCCAGCAGCCGAGACAGTAATTCACCCCTCCACTTT	CASSRDSNSPLHF
TRBJ2-5	TRBV12-5	NA	NA	TGTGCTAGTGGTTTGCCCGGACAGCGGGGACAAGAGACCCAGTACTTC	CASGLPGQRGQETQYF
TRBJ2-1	TRBV27	NA	NA	TGTGCCAGCAGCCGGACCGGGACTCCGCCGTGGAATGAGCAGTTCTTC	CASSRTGTPPWNEQFF
TRBJ1-1	TRBV6-2/TRBV6-3	TRBD1	NA	TGTGCCAGCAGTTCTCAGGGGGCGGGCACTGAAGCTTTCTTT	CASSSQGAGTEAFF
TRBJ1-2	TRBV6-2/TRBV6-3	TRBD1	few	TGTGCCAGCAGCTCGGACAGGCTTTCCTATGGCTACACCTTC	CASSSDRLSYGYTF
TRBJ1-1	TRBV27	TRBD1	NA	TGTGCCAGCAGTGGACAGGCCAACACTGAAGCTTTCTTT	CASSGQANTEAFF
TRBJ1-6	TRBV5-6	NA	once	TGTGCCAGCAGCCCCCTCTCCGGGAATGCCTCACCCCTCCACTTT	CASSPLSGNASPLHF
TRBJ2-3	TRBV7-9	NA	NA	TGTGCCAGCAGCTACGCGGGCGGAGGTACGCAGTATTTT	CASSYAGGGTQYF
TRBJ1-6	TRBV6-5	TRBD1	NA	TGTGCCAGCAGTTACTTTAGACAGGGTAATTCACCCCTCCACTTT	CASSYFRQGNSPLHF
TRBJ2-7	TRBV6-8	TRBD1	NA	TGTGCCAGGGACAGGGGCATCGTCCTAAGATACGAGCAGTACTTC	CARDRGIVLRYEQYF
TRBJ2-3	TRBV7-9	TRBD2	NA	TGTGCCAGCAGTCCGGGGGGGCCTAGCACAGATACGCAGTATTTT	CASSPGGPSTDTQYF
TRBJ2-7	TRBV19	NA	NA	TGTGCCAGTAGTATCTCACCTACCTACGAGCAGTACTTC	CASSISPTYEQYF
TRBJ2-3	TRBV12-3/TRBV12-4	NA	NA	TGTGCCAGCAGTTTCGGCGGGGATGATACGCAGTATTTT	CASSFGGDDTQYF
TRBJ1-4	TRBV6-2/TRBV6-3	NA	few	TGTGCCAGCAGTTACTCGGGGCTCGGTGAAAAACTGTTTTTT	CASSYSGLGEKLFF
TRBJ1-2	TRBV9	TRBD1	NA	TGTGCCAGCAGCGCCGTCCCGGGACAGTATGGCTACACCTTC	CASSAVPGQYGYTF
TRBJ2-7	TRBV5-6	TRBD1	NA	TGTGCCAGCAGCTTCAGGGGGCGAGAGCAGTACTTC	CASSFRGREQYF
TRBJ2-1	TRBV5-1	TRBD2	NA	TGCGCCAGCAGCTTGGTCGGCGGGAGGGCCGGCTACAATGAGCAGTTCTTC	CASSLVGGRAGYNEQFF
TRBJ1-2	TRBV27	NA	NA	TGTGCCAGCAGTTTAAGGGCAGGGTATGGCTACACCTTC	CASSLRAGYGYTF
TRBJ2-1	TRBV6-4	TRBD2	NA	TGTGCCAGCAGTGACCAGACTAGCGGGGGTAATGAGCAGTTCTTC	CASSDQTSGGNEQFF